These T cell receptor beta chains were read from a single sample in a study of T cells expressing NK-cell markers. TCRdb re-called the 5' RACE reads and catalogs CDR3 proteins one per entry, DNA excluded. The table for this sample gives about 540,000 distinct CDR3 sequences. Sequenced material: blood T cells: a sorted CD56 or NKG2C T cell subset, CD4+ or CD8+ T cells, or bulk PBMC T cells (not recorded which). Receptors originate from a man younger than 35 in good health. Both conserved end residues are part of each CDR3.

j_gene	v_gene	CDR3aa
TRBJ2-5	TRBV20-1	CSASNSPVTQYF
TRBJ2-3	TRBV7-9	CASSPEEDTQYF
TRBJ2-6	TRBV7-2	CASTAGTSGANVLTF
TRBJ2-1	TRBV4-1	CASSQENGGWGPQFF
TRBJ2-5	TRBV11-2	CASSRTVLQETQYF
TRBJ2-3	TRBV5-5	CASSAGSSGRTDTQYF
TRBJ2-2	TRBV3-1	CASSQGARGNTGELFF
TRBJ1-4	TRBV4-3	CASSQELRQGGQKLFF
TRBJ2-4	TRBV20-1	CSASVGGLAKNIQYF
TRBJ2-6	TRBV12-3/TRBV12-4	CASSASGANVLTF
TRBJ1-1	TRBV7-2	CASSSDRANTEAFF
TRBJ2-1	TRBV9	CASTPLRRAPYNEQFF
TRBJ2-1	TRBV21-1	CASKPGADRGNEQFF
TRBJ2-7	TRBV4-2	CASSQALAGGLVEQYF
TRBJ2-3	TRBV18	CASSPPAGQGDTQYF
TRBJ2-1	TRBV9	CASSVRATGTSGSRSEQFF
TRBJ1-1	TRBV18	CASSPLSRDTEAFF
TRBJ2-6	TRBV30	CAWKTGLGGANVLTF
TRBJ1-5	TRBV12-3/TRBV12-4	CASSFIGVTTFSNQPQHF
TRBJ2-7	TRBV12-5	CASADSSTRYEQYF
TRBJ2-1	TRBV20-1	CSATTGTREANEQFF
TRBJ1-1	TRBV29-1	CSVGGFATEAFF
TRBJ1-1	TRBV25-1	CASSDNLGHWSEAFF
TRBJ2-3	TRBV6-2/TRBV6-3	CASSYSRRISSTDTQYF
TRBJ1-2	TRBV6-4	CASSDSLSTGFSGYTF
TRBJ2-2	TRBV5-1	CASSSTTFANTGELFF
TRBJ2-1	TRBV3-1	CASSQDQTSGSYNEQFF
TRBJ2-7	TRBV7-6	CASSPDTLRDGEQYF
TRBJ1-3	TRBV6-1	CASSEKDRMTIYF
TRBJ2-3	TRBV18	CASSPRRPGLGAADTQYF
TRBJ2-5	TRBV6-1	CASSEARGTSFWETQYF
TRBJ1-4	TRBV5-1	CASRATGTVITNEKLFF
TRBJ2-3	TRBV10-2	CASRLSGSGTDTQYF
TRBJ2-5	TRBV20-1	CSGDRAGETQYF
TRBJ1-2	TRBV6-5	CASSYSSTGGQGYTF
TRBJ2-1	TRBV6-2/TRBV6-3	CASSYAGASVANEQFF
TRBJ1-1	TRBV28	CASSFVGVGDTEAFF
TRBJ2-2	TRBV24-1	CATSNPAGELFF
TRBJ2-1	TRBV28	CASRDLQGANNEQFF
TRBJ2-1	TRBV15	CATSTPGTPNEQFF
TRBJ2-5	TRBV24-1	CATSDLSLGAGAKETQYF
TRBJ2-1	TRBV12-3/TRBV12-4	CASSLAPRREGLFF